Below, one T cell receptor beta chain is given with its context. This sample stems from a study of cytomegalovirus exposure and HLA in healthy donors. The germline gives CDR1 MGHRA, CDR2 YSYEKL. With 1 base clipped from V and 8 bases from J, the junction kept 7 bases outside the gene matches. CDR3 length: 14 residues. Amplification used 60 Vbeta primers and 13 Jbeta primers. The data were produced by immunoSEQ multiplex PCR, yet TCRdb's version contains in-frame clones alone and is incomplete. The sample holds approximately 130,000 clones, 65% to 85% seen once. Sequencing was carried out using PBMCs. This sequence joins TRBV4-1 and TRBJ1-1, with 7 bases identical to TRBD1. This TCR was recovered from a boy aged 5-17 years in good health and CMV-seronegative. The CDR3 here is CASSQVDRPMEAFF. CDR3 coding DNA: TGCGCCAGCAGCCAAGTGGACAGGCCCATGGAAGCTTTCTTT.